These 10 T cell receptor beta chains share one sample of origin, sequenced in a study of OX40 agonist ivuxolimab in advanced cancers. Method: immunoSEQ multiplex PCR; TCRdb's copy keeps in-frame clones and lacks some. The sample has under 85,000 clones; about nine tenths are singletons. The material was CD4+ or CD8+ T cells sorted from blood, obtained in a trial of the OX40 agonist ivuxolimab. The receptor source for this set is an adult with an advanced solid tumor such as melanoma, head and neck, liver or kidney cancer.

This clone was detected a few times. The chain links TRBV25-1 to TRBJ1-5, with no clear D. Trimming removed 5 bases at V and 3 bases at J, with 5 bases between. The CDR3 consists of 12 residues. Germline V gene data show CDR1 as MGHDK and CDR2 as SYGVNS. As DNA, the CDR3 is TGTGCCAGCAGTACACCCAATCAGCCCCAGCATTTT. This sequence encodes CASSTPNQPQHF. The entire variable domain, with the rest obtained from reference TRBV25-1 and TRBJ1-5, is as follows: EADIYQTPRYLVIGTGKKITLECSQTMGHDKMYWYQQDPGMELHLIHYSYGVNSTEKGDLSSESTVSRIRTEHFPLTLESARPSHTSQYLCASSTPNQPQHFGDGTRLSIL.

CDR3 sequence (DNA): TGTGCCAGCAGCCAAGCGGGGGCCCGCTTAACAGATACGCAGTATTTT. Amino acid sequence: CASSQAGARLTDTQYF. The chain carries TRBV14 and TRBJ2-3, with D perhaps being TRBD1 or TRBD2 (6 bases each). The length of the CDR3 is 16 residues. Trimming pared 1 base from V and 3 bases from J, leaving 14 bases between. The germline V gene encodes CDR1 SGHDN and CDR2 FVKESK.

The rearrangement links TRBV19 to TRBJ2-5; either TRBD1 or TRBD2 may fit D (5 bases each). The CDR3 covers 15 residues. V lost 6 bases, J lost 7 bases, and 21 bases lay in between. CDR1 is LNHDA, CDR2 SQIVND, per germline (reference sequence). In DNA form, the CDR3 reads TGTGCCAGTAGACGGACTGTTAGTGGGGGTCGGACCCAGTACTTC. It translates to CASRRTVSGGRTQYF.

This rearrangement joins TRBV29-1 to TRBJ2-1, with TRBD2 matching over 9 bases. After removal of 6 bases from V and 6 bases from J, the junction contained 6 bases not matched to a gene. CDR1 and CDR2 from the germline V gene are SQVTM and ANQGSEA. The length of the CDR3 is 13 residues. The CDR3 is CSVRLAGLNEQFF. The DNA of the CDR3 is TGCAGCGTACGGCTAGCGGGGCTCAATGAGCAGTTCTTC.

CDR3 amino acids: CASSWEPRNTGELFF. Here the CDR3 DNA reads TGTGCCAGCAGTTGGGAACCCCGAAACACCGGGGAGCTGTTTTTT. The chain carries TRBV2 and TRBJ2-2; D is uncertain. The germline gives CDR1 SNHLY, CDR2 FYNNEI. The CDR3 is 15 residues long. The ends were cut back, 5 bases at V and 2 bases at J, with 12 bases in the middle.

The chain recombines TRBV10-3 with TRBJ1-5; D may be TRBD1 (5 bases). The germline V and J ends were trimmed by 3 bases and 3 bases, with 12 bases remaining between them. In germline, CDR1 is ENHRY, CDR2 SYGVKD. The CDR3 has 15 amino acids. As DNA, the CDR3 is TGTGCCATCAGTGAAGGCGACAGTTCCAATCAGCCCCAGCATTTT. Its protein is CAISEGDSSNQPQHF.

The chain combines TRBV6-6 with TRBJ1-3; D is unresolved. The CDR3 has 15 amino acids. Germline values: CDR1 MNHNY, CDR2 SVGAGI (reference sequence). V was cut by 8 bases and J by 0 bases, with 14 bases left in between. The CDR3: CASSEGGSSGNTIYF. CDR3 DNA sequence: TGTGCCAGCTCTGAGGGCGGGAGCTCTGGAAACACCATATATTTT.

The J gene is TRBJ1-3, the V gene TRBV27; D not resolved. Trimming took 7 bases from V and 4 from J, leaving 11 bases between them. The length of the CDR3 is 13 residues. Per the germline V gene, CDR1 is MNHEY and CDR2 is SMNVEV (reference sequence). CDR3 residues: CASTDPRGNTIYF. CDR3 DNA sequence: TGTGCCAGCACCGACCCCAGGGGAAACACCATATATTTT.

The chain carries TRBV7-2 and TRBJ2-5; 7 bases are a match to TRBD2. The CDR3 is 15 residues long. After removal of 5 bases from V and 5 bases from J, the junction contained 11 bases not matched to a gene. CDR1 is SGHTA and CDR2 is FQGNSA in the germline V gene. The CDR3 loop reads CASSLTAGLRETQYF. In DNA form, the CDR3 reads TGTGCCAGCAGCCTCACAGCGGGGTTGAGGGAGACCCAGTACTTC.

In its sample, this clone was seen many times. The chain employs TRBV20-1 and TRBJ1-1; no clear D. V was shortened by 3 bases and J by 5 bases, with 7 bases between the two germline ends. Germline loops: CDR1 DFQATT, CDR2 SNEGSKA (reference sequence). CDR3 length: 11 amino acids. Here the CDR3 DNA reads TGCAGTGCTAGCGGGAGGACTGAAGCTTTCTTT. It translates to CSASGRTEAFF.